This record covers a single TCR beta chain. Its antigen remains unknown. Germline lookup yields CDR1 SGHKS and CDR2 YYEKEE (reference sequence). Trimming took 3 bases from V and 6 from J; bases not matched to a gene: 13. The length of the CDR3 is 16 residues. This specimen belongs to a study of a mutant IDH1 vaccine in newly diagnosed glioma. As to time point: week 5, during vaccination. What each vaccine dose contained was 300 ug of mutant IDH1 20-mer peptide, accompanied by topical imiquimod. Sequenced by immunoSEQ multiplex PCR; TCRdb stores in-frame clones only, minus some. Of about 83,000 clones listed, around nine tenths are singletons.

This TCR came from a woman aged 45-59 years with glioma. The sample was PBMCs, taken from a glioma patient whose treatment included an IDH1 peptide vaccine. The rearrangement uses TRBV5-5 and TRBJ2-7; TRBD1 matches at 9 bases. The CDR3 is CASSSSRTWTGAEQYF. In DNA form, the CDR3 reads TGTGCCAGCAGCTCCTCCCGAACCTGGACAGGGGCCGAGCAGTACTTC.